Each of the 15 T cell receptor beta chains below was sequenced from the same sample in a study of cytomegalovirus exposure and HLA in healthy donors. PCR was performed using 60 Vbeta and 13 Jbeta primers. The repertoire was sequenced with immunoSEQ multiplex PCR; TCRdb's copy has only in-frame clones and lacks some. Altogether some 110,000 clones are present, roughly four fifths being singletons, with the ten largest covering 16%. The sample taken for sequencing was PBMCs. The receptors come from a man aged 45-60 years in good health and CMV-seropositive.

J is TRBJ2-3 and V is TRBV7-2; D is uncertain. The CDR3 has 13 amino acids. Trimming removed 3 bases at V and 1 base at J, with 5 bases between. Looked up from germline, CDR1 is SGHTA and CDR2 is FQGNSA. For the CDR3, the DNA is TGTGCCAGCAGCTTCACAGGCACAGATACGCAGTATTTT. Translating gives CASSFTGTDTQYF.

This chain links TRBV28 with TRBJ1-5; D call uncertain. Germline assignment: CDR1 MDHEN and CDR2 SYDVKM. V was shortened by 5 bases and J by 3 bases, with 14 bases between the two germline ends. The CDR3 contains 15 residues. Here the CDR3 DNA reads TGTGCCAGCAGTCAAGACTCATCTAACAATCAGCCCCAGCATTTT. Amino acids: CASSQDSSNNQPQHF.

The CDR3: CASSSSLGTGDLTGTEAFF. In DNA form, the CDR3 reads TGTGCCAGCAGCTCCTCCCTAGGGACAGGGGACCTGACGGGCACTGAAGCTTTCTTT. The genes are TRBV11-2 and TRBJ1-1; 10 bases are shared with TRBD1. V lost 4 bases to trimming and J lost 4 bases; unmatched junction nucleotides: 18. The CDR3 runs 19 residues. The germline V gene encodes CDR1 SGHAT and CDR2 FQNNGV.

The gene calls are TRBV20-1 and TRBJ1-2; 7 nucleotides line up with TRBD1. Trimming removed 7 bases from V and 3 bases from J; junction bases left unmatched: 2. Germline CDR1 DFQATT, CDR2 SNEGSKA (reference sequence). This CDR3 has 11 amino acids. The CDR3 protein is CSVTGDYGYTF. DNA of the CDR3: TGCAGTGTTACAGGGGACTATGGCTACACCTTC.

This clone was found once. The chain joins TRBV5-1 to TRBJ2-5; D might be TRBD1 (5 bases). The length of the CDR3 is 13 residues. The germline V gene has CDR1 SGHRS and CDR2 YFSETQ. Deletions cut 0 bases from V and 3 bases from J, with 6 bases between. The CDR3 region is CASSLVGEETQYF. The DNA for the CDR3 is TGCGCCAGCAGCTTGGTAGGGGAAGAGACCCAGTACTTC.

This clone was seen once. CDR3 region: CSVVTSGYQRTQYF. Written as DNA, the CDR3 is TGCAGCGTTGTGACTAGCGGCTATCAGCGTACGCAGTATTTT. This sequence joins TRBV29-1 and TRBJ2-3; 9 nucleotides align to TRBD2. Germline V gene sequence: CDR1 SQVTM, CDR2 ANQGSEA. This CDR3 spans 14 amino acids. After removal of 4 bases from V and 8 bases from J, the junction contained 10 bases not matched to a gene.

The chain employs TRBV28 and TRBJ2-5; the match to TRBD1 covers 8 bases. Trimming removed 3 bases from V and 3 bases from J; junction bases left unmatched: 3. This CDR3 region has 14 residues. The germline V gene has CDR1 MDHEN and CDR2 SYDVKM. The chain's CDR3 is CASSLGQAKETQYF. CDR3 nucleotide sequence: TGTGCCAGCAGTTTGGGACAGGCCAAAGAGACCCAGTACTTC.

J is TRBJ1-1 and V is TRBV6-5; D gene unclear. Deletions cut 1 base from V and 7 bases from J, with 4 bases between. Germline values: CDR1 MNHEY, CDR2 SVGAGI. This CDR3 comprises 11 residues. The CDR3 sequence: CASSYWLEAFF. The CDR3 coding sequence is TGTGCCAGCAGTTACTGGCTTGAAGCTTTCTTT.

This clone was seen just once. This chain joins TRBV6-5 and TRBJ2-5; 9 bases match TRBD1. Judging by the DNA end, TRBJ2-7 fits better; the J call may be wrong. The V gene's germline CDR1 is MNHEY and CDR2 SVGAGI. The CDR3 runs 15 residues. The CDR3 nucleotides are TGTGCCAGCAGCCGCCTCCGGGACAGGGCCTACGAGCAGTACTTC. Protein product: CASSRLRDRAYEQYF.

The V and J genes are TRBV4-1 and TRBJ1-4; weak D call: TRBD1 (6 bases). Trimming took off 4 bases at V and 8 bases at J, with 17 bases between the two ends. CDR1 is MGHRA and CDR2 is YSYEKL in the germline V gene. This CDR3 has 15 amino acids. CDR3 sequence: CASSLAGGQGEKLFF. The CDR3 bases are TGCGCCAGCAGCCTTGCGGGAGGCCAGGGGGAAAAACTGTTTTTT.

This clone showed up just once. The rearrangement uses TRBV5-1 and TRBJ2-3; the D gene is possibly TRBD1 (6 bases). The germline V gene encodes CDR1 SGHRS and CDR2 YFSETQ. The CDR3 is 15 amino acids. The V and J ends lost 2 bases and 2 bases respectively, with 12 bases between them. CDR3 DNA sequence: TGCGCCAGCAGCTTCGACAGGACCCCCACAGATACGCAGTATTTT. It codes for CASSFDRTPTDTQYF.

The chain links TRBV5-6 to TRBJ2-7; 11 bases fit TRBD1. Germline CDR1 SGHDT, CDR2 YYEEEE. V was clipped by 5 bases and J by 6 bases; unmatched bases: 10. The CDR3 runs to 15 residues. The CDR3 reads CASSSPGQGGIEQYF. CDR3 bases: TGTGCCAGCAGTAGCCCGGGACAGGGGGGAATCGAGCAGTACTTC. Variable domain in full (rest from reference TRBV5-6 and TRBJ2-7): DAGVTQSPTHLIKTRGQQVTLRCSPKSGHDTVSWYQQALGQGPQFIFQYYEEEERQRGNFPDRFSGHQFPNYSSELNVNALLLGDSALYLCASSSPGQGGIEQYFGPGTRLTVT.

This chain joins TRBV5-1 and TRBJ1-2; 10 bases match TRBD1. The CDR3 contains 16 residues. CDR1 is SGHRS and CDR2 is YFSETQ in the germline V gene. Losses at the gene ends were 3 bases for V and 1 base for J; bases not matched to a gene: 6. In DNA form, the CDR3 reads TGCGCCAGCAGCTCCCTCCGGGACAGGGGTAACTATGGCTACACCTTC. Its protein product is CASSSLRDRGNYGYTF. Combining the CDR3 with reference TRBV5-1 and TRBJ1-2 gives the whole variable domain KAGVTQTPRYLIKTRGQQVTLSCSPISGHRSVSWYQQTPGQGLQFLFEYFSETQRNKGNFPGRFSGRQFSNSRSEMNVSTLELGDSALYLCASSSLRDRGNYGYTFGSGTRLTVV.

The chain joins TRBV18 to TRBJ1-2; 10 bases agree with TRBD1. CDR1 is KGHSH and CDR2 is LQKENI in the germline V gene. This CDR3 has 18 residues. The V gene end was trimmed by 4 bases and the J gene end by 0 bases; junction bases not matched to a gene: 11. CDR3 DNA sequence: TGTGCCAGCTCACAATTAGCCGGGACAGGGGCTTCTAACTATGGCTACACCTTC. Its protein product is CASSQLAGTGASNYGYTF.

The CDR3 DNA is TGCAGCGTTACTGCAGGGGGAAGCAATCAGCCCCAGCATTTT. Its protein product is CSVTAGGSNQPQHF. The chain uses TRBV29-1 and TRBJ1-5, with TRBD1 matching 7 bases. The CDR3 extends over 14 amino acids. The V segment lost 5 bases and the J segment 1 base; nucleotides outside the gene matches: 5. Looked up from germline, CDR1 is SQVTM and CDR2 is ANQGSEA.